The next 19 T cell receptor beta chains were all read from a single sample in a study of OX40 agonist ivuxolimab in advanced cancers. Clones were read by immunoSEQ multiplex PCR, and TCRdb kept only the in-frame ones, dropping some. The data show tens of thousands of clones, about 89% seen once. The specimen was CD4+ or CD8+ T cells sorted from blood, collected in a trial of the OX40 agonist ivuxolimab. These receptors came from an adult with an advanced solid tumor such as melanoma, head and neck, liver or kidney cancer.

CDR3 nucleotides: TGTGCCAGCAGCCACCCCGGGACTAGTGGGTACGAGCAGTACTTC. It yields the protein CASSHPGTSGYEQYF. The chain joins TRBV7-2 to TRBJ2-7; 8 bases are shared with TRBD2. Germline V gene sequence: CDR1 SGHTA, CDR2 FQGNSA. With V trimmed by 5 bases and J by 4 bases, 10 bases remained unmatched. The CDR3 runs to 15 residues.

This clone showed up just once. The chain employs TRBV6-1 and TRBJ1-5, with a possible D match to TRBD1 (6 bases). There are 17 residues in the CDR3. V gave up 2 bases and J gave up 3 bases, with 17 bases separating them. In germline, CDR1 is MNHNS, CDR2 SASEGT. For the CDR3, the DNA is TGTGCCAGCAGTGAACACGGGGTAGGGGGGGACAATCAGCCCCAGCATTTT. Translated, it gives CASSEHGVGGDNQPQHF.

This clone was counted ten times or more. J is TRBJ2-7 and V is TRBV27, with 9 bases matching TRBD2. V gave up 5 bases and J gave up 4 bases; unmatched junction bases: 6. Germline V CDR1 and CDR2: MNHEY, SMNVEV (reference sequence). The CDR3 spans 14 residues. The CDR3, as DNA: TGTGCCAGCAGTCCGGGCGGGGGGGAATACGAGCAGTACTTC. It is translated as CASSPGGGEYEQYF.

V gene TRBV7-9 combines with J gene TRBJ2-2; D might be TRBD2 (6 bases). The CDR3 runs to 17 residues. Germline-derived CDR1 and CDR2 are SEHNR and FQNEAQ (reference sequence). V gave up 6 bases and J gave up 3 bases, with 20 bases separating them. CDR3 coding DNA: TGTGCCAGCAGTTGGGGGGACCCCCGCGATGACACCGGGGAGCTGTTTTTT. Its translation is CASSWGDPRDDTGELFF.

Details on this clone: Mismatch with germline at one junction end may stem from a read error. Other DNA sequences from this sample encode an identical CDR3 as well. The rearrangement uses TRBV4-1 and TRBJ2-1, with D perhaps matching TRBD2 (5 bases). Germline V gene lookup returns CDR1 MGHRA and CDR2 YSYEKL. The CDR3 has 16 residues. Here the CDR3 DNA reads TGCGCCAGCAGCCAAGACACGGGGTACTCCTACAATGAACAGTTCTTC. Translating it yields CASSQDTGYSYNEQFF.

This chain joins TRBV13 and TRBJ1-1; unclear D gene. Trimming removed 0 bases from V and 1 base from J, with 6 bases in between. Looked up from germline, CDR1 is PRHDT and CDR2 is FYEKMQ (reference sequence). This CDR3 is built from 14 residues. CDR3 residues: CASSLGVSNTEAFF. For the CDR3, the DNA is TGTGCCAGCAGCTTAGGGGTCTCGAACACTGAAGCTTTCTTT.

The chain links TRBV28 to TRBJ2-2, with D perhaps matching TRBD1 (6 bases). Germline V lookup: CDR1 MDHEN, CDR2 SYDVKM. CDR3 length: 15 amino acids. V was cut by 5 bases and J by 1 base, with 11 bases left in between. CDR3 DNA: TGTGCCAGCAGTCACCACAGGGTGAACACCGGGGAGCTGTTTTTT. This encodes CASSHHRVNTGELFF.

This rearrangement joins TRBV19 to TRBJ2-2, with 7 bases lining up with TRBD2. Germline V gives CDR1 LNHDA, CDR2 SQIVND (reference sequence). This CDR3 region has 14 residues. After removal of 8 bases from V and 7 bases from J, the junction contained 10 bases not matched to a gene. This CDR3 reads CASWRAGVDGELFF. CDR3 coding DNA: TGTGCCAGTTGGAGGGCGGGGGTAGACGGGGAGCTGTTTTTT.

The chain combines TRBV14 with TRBJ2-1; D is uncertain. Germline V gives CDR1 SGHDN, CDR2 FVKESK. The CDR3 runs 14 residues. V was trimmed by 4 bases and J by 0 bases, leaving 7 bases between them. CDR3 amino acids: CASSPQVSYNEQFF. The CDR3 region has the DNA TGTGCCAGCAGCCCCCAGGTCTCCTACAATGAGCAGTTCTTC.

The rearrangement joins TRBV19 to TRBJ1-5; no clear D. The CDR3 is 13 residues long. In germline, CDR1 is LNHDA, CDR2 SQIVND (reference sequence). V lost 7 bases to trimming and J lost 0 bases, with 7 bases between them. As DNA, the CDR3 is TGTGCCAGTACCCCACCTAGCAATCAGCCCCAGCATTTT. It specifies CASTPPSNQPQHF.

By share of the sample, this clone is medium-sized. This sequence joins TRBV9 and TRBJ1-6; D call uncertain. CDR3 size: 14 residues. Germline values: CDR1 SGDLS, CDR2 YYNGEE. V lost 10 bases, J lost 7 bases, and 18 bases lay in between. The CDR3: CAPSDGPVNSPLHF. The DNA for the CDR3 is TGTGCCCCCTCGGATGGGCCGGTGAATTCACCCCTCCACTTT.

The chain recombines TRBV9 with TRBJ1-6; tentative D call: TRBD1 (5 bases). Germline assignment: CDR1 SGDLS and CDR2 YYNGEE. Trimming removed 0 bases at V and 10 bases at J, with 5 bases between. The CDR3 spans 12 residues. CDR3 sequence: CASSVGGSPLHF. DNA for the CDR3: TGTGCCAGCAGCGTAGGGGGCTCACCCCTCCACTTT. Supplemented by reference TRBV9 and TRBJ1-6, the full variable domain reads DSGVTQTPKHLITATGQRVTLRCSPRSGDLSVYWYQQSLDQGLQFLIQYYNGEERAKGNILERFSAQQFPDLHSELNLSSLELGDSALYFCASSVGGSPLHFGNGTRLTVT.

The rearrangement joins TRBV5-6 to TRBJ2-7, with a weak D call TRBD1 (6 bases). Germline values: CDR1 SGHDT, CDR2 YYEEEE. Trimming removed 1 base at V and 2 bases at J, with 10 bases between. The CDR3 extends over 14 amino acids. CDR3 protein: CASSLLDSPYEQYF. The CDR3 DNA is TGTGCCAGCAGCTTGTTGGACAGCCCCTACGAGCAGTACTTC.

V usage is TRBV29-1 and J usage is TRBJ1-2; D perhaps matches TRBD1 (5 bases). The germline V gene encodes CDR1 SQVTM and CDR2 ANQGSEA. The CDR3 covers 14 residues. Trimming stripped 6 bases from V and 2 bases from J, with 16 bases between. DNA of the CDR3: TGCAGCGTCGATGACAGCGAAACCAACTATGGCTACACCTTC. Translated, it gives CSVDDSETNYGYTF.

The V call is TRBV16, the J call TRBJ2-7; D remains ambiguous. The CDR3 runs 15 residues. Germline V gene data show CDR1 as KGHSY and CDR2 as FQNENV. Trimming cost V 4 bases and J 5 bases, with 18 bases left between them. The DNA of the CDR3 is TGTGCCAGCAGCCCCCGGACGGCGGCCTATGACGAGCAGTACTTC. Residues: CASSPRTAAYDEQYF.

This rearrangement joins TRBV9 to TRBJ2-2; tentative D call: TRBD2 (5 bases). This CDR3 contains 17 residues. The germline CDR1 and CDR2 sequences are SGDLS and YYNGEE. V dropped 3 bases and J dropped 1 base, with 16 bases sitting between them. The CDR3 is CASSDPRGTRNTGELFF. DNA for the CDR3: TGTGCCAGCAGCGACCCTCGGGGAACCAGGAACACCGGGGAGCTGTTTTTT.

The CDR3 coding sequence is TGTGCCAGCAGCCTGGACCCGGGATCCGATACGCAGTATTTT. Translation gives CASSLDPGSDTQYF. The chain has TRBV7-7 and TRBJ2-3; tentatively, D is TRBD2 (5 bases). Germline V gives CDR1 SSHAT, CDR2 FNYEAQ (reference sequence). Trimming took 5 bases from V and 6 from J, leaving 15 bases between them. The CDR3 length is 14 residues.

This sequence joins TRBV5-1 and TRBJ2-3; D may match TRBD1 or TRBD2 (5 bases each). V gave up 4 bases and J gave up 6 bases, with 21 bases separating them. CDR3 length equals 16 residues. CDR1 and CDR2 from the germline V gene are SGHRS and YFSETQ. The CDR3 sequence: CASSLYEGSPGDTQYF. CDR3 coding DNA: TGCGCCAGCAGCCTCTATGAGGGGTCACCAGGGGATACGCAGTATTTT.

This clone was seen once. This chain connects TRBV19 to TRBJ2-1, with 10 bases matching TRBD2. This CDR3 has 15 amino acids. The junction had 4 bases not matched to a gene; V was cut back by 5 bases and J by 3 bases. Germline values: CDR1 LNHDA, CDR2 SQIVND (reference sequence). In nucleotides, the CDR3 is TGTGCCAGTAGTTTAGCGGGGGGCTACTACAATGAGCAGTTCTTC. This codes for CASSLAGGYYNEQFF.